The clone carrying this TCR beta chain was recorded a few times. Unique molecular identifiers featured in how the TCRbeta library was prepared. TCRdb reprocessed the PCR reads with MiXCR, giving one entry per CDR3 protein. The sample lists 220,000 or so distinct CDR3 sequences, around 7.5% occurring once. The data belong to a study of T-cell reconstitution after alpha-beta-depleted transplantation in children. The CDR3 loop spans 16 amino acids. With V trimmed by 1 base and J by 0 bases, 3 bases remained unmatched. The germline V gene encodes CDR1 DFQATT and CDR2 SNEGSKA (reference sequence). This sequence joins TRBV20-1 and TRBJ2-5, with 12 positions matching TRBD2. The input for sequencing was PBMCs, mostly from graft donor cells, taken 180 days after TCRalphabeta/CD19-depleted stem cell transplant. This clonotype was sampled from a male patient between 10 and 17 years old who had a stem cell transplant for acute lymphoblastic leukemia, so the T cells may come from the graft donor. As DNA, the CDR3 is TGCAGTGCTAGAGTCCTAGCGGGGGGGTACCAAGAGACCCAGTACTTC. Residues: CSARVLAGGYQETQYF.